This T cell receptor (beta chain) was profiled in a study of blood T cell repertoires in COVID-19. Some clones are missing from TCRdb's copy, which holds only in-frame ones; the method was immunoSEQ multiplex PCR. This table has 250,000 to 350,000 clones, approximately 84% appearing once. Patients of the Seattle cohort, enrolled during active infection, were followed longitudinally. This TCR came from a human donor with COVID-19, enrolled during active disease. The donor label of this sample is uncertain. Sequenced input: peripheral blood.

The CDR3 nucleotides read TGTGCCAGCAGCTTACGCAGGGGGCCGCATAATTCACCCCTCCACTTT. Amino acids: CASSLRRGPHNSPLHF. This chain links TRBV7-2 with TRBJ1-6; 8 bases match TRBD1. V gave up 2 bases and J gave up 5 bases; unmatched junction bases: 5. Per the germline V gene, CDR1 is SGHTA and CDR2 is FQGNSA. There are 16 residues in the CDR3.